This T cell receptor beta chain derives from a study of shared clonotypes between healthy human individuals. The J segment lost 7 bases and the V segment lost 3 bases, leaving 0 bases of the junction unmatched. CDR1 is SGHNT, CDR2 YYREEE, per germline (reference sequence). The CDR3 consists of 12 residues. Profiling relied on immunoSEQ multiplex PCR, and the TCRdb table lists in-frame clones only, not all of them. Here the sample spans 2 million to 2.5 million clones, around 95% being singletons. The TCR sequence derives from a man between 18 and 35 years old in good health. J is TRBJ1-4 and V is TRBV5-4, with 7 bases lining up with TRBD1. The sequencing sample was made of naive CD4+ T cells sorted from blood. Subset described: CD45RA+ positively selected. For the CDR3, the DNA is TGTGCCAGCAGCTGGGACAGTGAAAAACTGTTTTTT. This translates into CASSWDSEKLFF.